The sequence of this TCR beta chain was determined in a study of early T cells in non-severe SARS-CoV-2 infection. A remark on this clonotype: No antigen is known for it.

The TCR library protocol was used to attach unique molecular identifiers. These identifiers were attached to individual cDNA molecules. TCRdb re-analysed the 5' RACE reads in MiXCR, keeping a single row per CDR3 protein. The sample contains approximately 47,000 distinct CDR3 sequences, around 10% of which appear only once. Broader study findings: Matching against VDJdb likely underestimated virus-specific expansions, favoring anti-spike CD8.

Trimming stripped 4 bases from V and 9 bases from J, with 17 bases between. CDR1 is SGHNT and CDR2 is YYREEE in the germline V gene (reference sequence). The CDR3 loop spans 14 amino acids. This receptor was taken from an adult who was a healthcare worker with PCR-confirmed SARS-CoV-2 infection or an uninfected control (not recorded which). The genes are TRBV5-4 and TRBJ2-1; perhaps TRBD1 as D (6 bases). This material consisted of whole blood, taken at baseline. The CDR3 protein is CASSRKQGSGEQFF. CDR3 DNA sequence: TGTGCCAGCAGCCGGAAACAGGGCTCGGGTGAGCAGTTCTTC. Drawing the rest from reference TRBV5-4 and TRBJ2-1, the complete variable domain is ETGVTQSPTHLIKTRGQQVTLRCSSQSGHNTVSWYQQALGQGPQFIFQYYREEENGRGNFPPRFSGLQFPNYSSELNVNALELDDSALYLCASSRKQGSGEQFFGPGTRLTVL.